A single sample is the source of the 10 T cell receptor beta chains below, sequenced in a study of shared clonotypes between healthy human individuals. CD45RO-negative CD8 cells positively selected for CCR7 made up the naive population, which excluded terminally differentiated effector memory CD45RA+ cells. Only in-frame clones appear in the TCRdb table, and some are missing; sequencing was by immunoSEQ multiplex PCR. The repertoire has about 2.1 million clones, 85% to 95% of them found once; the top ten carry about 1.7%. The sequencing input was naive CD8+ T cells from PBMCs. All receptors come from a young man in good health. Some clones in this sample may be carry-over from other donors' samples.

The rearrangement joins TRBV9 to TRBJ2-7; TRBD2 matches at 9 bases. Losses at the gene ends were 1 base for V and 3 bases for J; bases not matched to a gene: 5. Per germline, CDR1 SGDLS and CDR2 YYNGEE. The CDR3 runs 15 residues. The CDR3 bases are TGTGCCAGCAGCGTATCGGCGGGAGGGGGCTACGAGCAGTACTTC. This gives the protein CASSVSAGGGYEQYF.

V gene TRBV29-1 combines with J gene TRBJ1-1; the match to TRBD1 covers 10 bases. V lost 5 bases and J lost 4; bases outside the gene matches: 7. CDR3 length: 14 residues. Per the germline V gene, CDR1 is SQVTM and CDR2 is ANQGSEA. The CDR3 region is CSVRGQGVSTEAFF. The CDR3 nucleotides are TGCAGCGTTCGAGGACAGGGGGTTAGCACTGAAGCTTTCTTT.

This chain links TRBV29-1 with TRBJ1-5; D ambiguous. Germline V lookup: CDR1 SQVTM, CDR2 ANQGSEA. V shed 5 bases and J shed 2 bases, with 10 bases lying between them. The CDR3 extends over 13 amino acids. CDR3 protein: CSVRPAGNQPQHF. The DNA for the CDR3 is TGCAGCGTTCGGCCCGCAGGCAATCAGCCCCAGCATTTT.

The chain joins TRBV11-3 to TRBJ1-5; no clear D gene. Per germline, CDR1 SGHNT and CDR2 YENEEA. Trimming shortened V by 4 bases and J by 5 bases, and 12 bases separated the two germline ends. The CDR3 is 14 residues long. DNA for the CDR3: TGTGCCAGCAGCTCCAGGACCACCCATCAGCCCCAGCATTTT. The encoded protein is CASSSRTTHQPQHF.

The rearrangement joins TRBV28 to TRBJ2-5, with 9 nucleotides matching TRBD2. Per the germline V gene, CDR1 is MDHEN and CDR2 is SYDVKM. The CDR3 runs 19 residues. V shed 3 bases, J shed 5 bases, and the junction held 19 bases outside the gene matches. The CDR3 loop is CASSFTWSGGRALNETQYF. The CDR3 DNA follows: TGTGCCAGCAGTTTCACCTGGTCGGGCGGGAGGGCTCTGAATGAGACCCAGTACTTC.

Details on this clone: At one of its ends the junction is not consistent with the germline gene, which may arise from a read error. The V and J genes are TRBV15 and TRBJ1-5; D gene unclear. The germline CDR1 and CDR2 sequences are LNHNV and YYDKDF (reference sequence). The CDR3 has 14 amino acids. The DNA of the CDR3 is TGTGCCACCGGCAGCGGGCAGGAAAATCAGCCCCAGCATTTT. It is translated as CATGSGQENQPQHF.

The chain uses TRBV11-2 and TRBJ2-3; 8 bases line up with TRBD2. Germline assignment: CDR1 SGHAT and CDR2 FQNNGV. This CDR3 region has 15 residues. The V and J ends lost 3 bases and 4 bases, in that order; junction bases with no gene match: 6. Here the CDR3 DNA reads TGTGCCAGCAGCTTTTCAGCGGGAGTAGCAGATACGCAGTATTTT. Amino acid sequence: CASSFSAGVADTQYF.

The chain combines TRBV7-9 with TRBJ1-2, with D uncertain. Germline assignment: CDR1 SEHNR and CDR2 FQNEAQ (reference sequence). Trimming took off 5 bases at V and 1 base at J, with 11 bases between the two ends. The CDR3 is 14 residues long. CDR3 coding DNA: TGTGCCAGCAGCGAACCTGGTTATAACTATGGCTACACCTTC. This translates into CASSEPGYNYGYTF. Complete variable domain (other parts from reference TRBV7-9 and TRBJ1-2): DTGVSQNPRHKITKRGQNVTFRCDPISEHNRLYWYRQTLGQGPEFLTYFQNEAQLEKSRLLSDRFSAERPKGSFSTLEIQRTEQGDSAMYLCASSEPGYNYGYTFGSGTRLTVV.

V is TRBV19 and J is TRBJ1-2; D is possibly TRBD1 (5 bases). In germline, CDR1 is LNHDA, CDR2 SQIVND (reference sequence). V was trimmed by 6 bases and J by 7 bases, leaving 12 bases between them. The CDR3 totals 12 residues. This chain's CDR3 is CASSYGATGYTF. In DNA, the CDR3 is TGTGCCAGTAGCTACGGGGCGACTGGCTACACCTTC.

This rearrangement joins TRBV18 to TRBJ2-7; D tentatively reads TRBD1 or TRBD2 (5 bases each). Germline V gene sequence: CDR1 KGHSH, CDR2 LQKENI. CDR3 length: 16 residues. V lost 1 base and J 3 bases, leaving 16 bases between the germline ends. The CDR3 protein is CASSPRGGSRDYEQYF. CDR3 DNA sequence: TGTGCCAGCTCACCACGTGGGGGATCCCGGGACTACGAGCAGTACTTC.